These 9 T cell receptor beta chains were all obtained from the same sample, sequenced in a study of molecular identifiers for immune sequencing clone quantification. Each CDR3 protein gets one entry after TCRdb re-called the PCR reads with MiXCR. The sample lists 300,000 to 400,000 distinct CDR3 sequences, under 25% occurring once. Sequencing used naive CD8+ T cells from blood, with Jurkat cell RNA spiked in. Subset described: FACS-sorted CD8+CD4-CCR7+CD45RA+ naive T cells. These receptors all stem from a human donor in good health. Some libraries in this study had Jurkat cell RNA spiked in.

A remark on this clonotype: One end of the junction does not line up with germline, which may come from a read error. The V and J genes are TRBV27 and TRBJ1-1; the D is unclear. The CDR3 is 14 amino acids. Germline CDR1 MNHEY, CDR2 SMNVEV (reference sequence). CDR3 region: CARRSRPLNTEAFF. CDR3 in DNA: TGTGCCCGCAGATCGCGGCCCTTGAACACTGAAGCTTTCTTT.

In its sample, this clonotype was seen a few times. The rearrangement uses TRBV13 and TRBJ1-2; perhaps TRBD1 as D (5 bases). The CDR3 length is 13 residues. V was shortened by 5 bases and J by 8 bases, with 15 bases between the two germline ends. Germline CDR1 and CDR2: PRHDT and FYEKMQ (reference sequence). CDR3: CASSIQGAGGYTF. In DNA form, the CDR3 reads TGTGCCAGCAGCATCCAGGGAGCAGGAGGCTACACCTTC.

This clonotype has a count of ten or more. This chain joins TRBV29-1 and TRBJ1-3, with D hard to call. Trimming took 7 bases from V and 2 from J, leaving 6 bases between them. Germline CDR1 and CDR2: SQVTM and ANQGSEA. The CDR3 is 11 amino acids. DNA for the CDR3: TGCAGCGGCCAGACTGGAAACACCATATATTTT. Translation: CSGQTGNTIYF.

This clonotype was detected only a few times. CDR3 sequence reads: CSVVFWVQETQYF. For the CDR3, the DNA is TGCAGCGTTGTTTTTTGGGTCCAAGAGACCCAGTACTTC. V and J are TRBV29-1 and TRBJ2-5; D gene uncertain. V was trimmed by 4 bases and J by 1 base, leaving 10 bases between them. The CDR3 contains 13 residues. Looked up from germline, CDR1 is SQVTM and CDR2 is ANQGSEA.

In this sample, this clonotype turned up a few times. The V call is TRBV4-1, the J call TRBJ1-5; D gene uncertain. The length of the CDR3 is 16 residues. The germline CDR1 and CDR2 sequences are MGHRA and YSYEKL. Trimming shortened V by 1 base and J by 3 bases, and 13 bases separated the two germline ends. DNA for the CDR3: TGCGCCAGCAGCCAAGGAGTATCAGCCCCCAATCAGCCCCAGCATTTT. Translating gives CASSQGVSAPNQPQHF.

The table lists this clonotype with many counts. V is TRBV7-3 and J is TRBJ1-1; D gene unclear. The germline V gene encodes CDR1 SGHTA and CDR2 FQGTGA. This CDR3 contains 13 residues. V dropped 6 bases and J dropped 0 bases, with 8 bases sitting between them. The CDR3 sequence is CASRNTVNTEAFF. The CDR3 DNA sequence: TGTGCCAGCAGAAATACAGTGAACACTGAAGCTTTCTTT.

The chain combines TRBV7-9 with TRBJ2-3; TRBD2 aligns across 9 bases. The CDR3 extends over 20 amino acids. J was trimmed by 2 bases and V by 5 bases; bases with no gene match: 20. Germline lookup yields CDR1 SEHNR and CDR2 FQNEAQ (reference sequence). CDR3 coding DNA: TGTGCCAGCAGCGACCGGGAATGGACTAGCGAGAAAATAGACACAGATACGCAGTATTTT. Amino acids: CASSDREWTSEKIDTDTQYF.

Regarding this clonotype: A much larger clone lies a single base off, so this may be a read error. This rearrangement joins TRBV28 to TRBJ2-7; 8 bases map to TRBD1. From germline, CDR1 is MDHEN and CDR2 SYDVKM. This CDR3 has 16 amino acids. The CDR3 DNA reads as TGTGCCAGCAGTACGGGACAGGAGTCACCATACTACAAGCAGTACTTC. Its protein is CASSTGQESPYYKQYF.

The V call is TRBV15, the J call TRBJ1-2; 7 bases agree with TRBD1. V was clipped by 0 bases and J by 8 bases; unmatched bases: 6. The CDR3 sequence is 14 residues long. CDR1 is LNHNV, CDR2 YYDKDF, per germline (reference sequence). CDR3 protein: CATSRDKGAGGYTF. CDR3 in DNA: TGTGCCACCAGCAGAGATAAGGGGGCTGGGGGCTACACCTTC. Looking up the rest from reference TRBV15 and TRBJ1-2 gives the full variable domain: DAMVIQNPRYQVTQFGKPVTLSCSQTLNHNVMYWYQQKSSQAPKLLFHYYDKDFNNEADTPDNFQSRRPNTSFCFLDIRSPGLGDTAMYLCATSRDKGAGGYTFGSGTRLTVV.